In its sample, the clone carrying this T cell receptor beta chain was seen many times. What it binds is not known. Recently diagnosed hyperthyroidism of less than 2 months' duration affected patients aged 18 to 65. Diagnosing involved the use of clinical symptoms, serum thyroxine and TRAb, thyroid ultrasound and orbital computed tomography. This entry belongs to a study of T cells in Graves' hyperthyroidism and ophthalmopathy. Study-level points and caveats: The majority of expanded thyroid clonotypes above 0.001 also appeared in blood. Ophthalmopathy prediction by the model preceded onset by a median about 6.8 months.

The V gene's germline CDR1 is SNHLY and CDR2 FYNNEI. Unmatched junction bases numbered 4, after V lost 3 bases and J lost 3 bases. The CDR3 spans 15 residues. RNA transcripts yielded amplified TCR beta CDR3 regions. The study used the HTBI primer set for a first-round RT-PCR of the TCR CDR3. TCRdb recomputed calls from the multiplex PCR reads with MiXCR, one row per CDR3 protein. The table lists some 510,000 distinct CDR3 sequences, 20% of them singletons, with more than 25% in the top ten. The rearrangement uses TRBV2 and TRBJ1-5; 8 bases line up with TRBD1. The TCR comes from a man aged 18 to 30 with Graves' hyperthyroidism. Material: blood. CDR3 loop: CASSDGQGFNQPQHF. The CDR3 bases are TGTGCCAGCAGTGATGGACAGGGATTCAATCAGCCCCAGCATTTT.